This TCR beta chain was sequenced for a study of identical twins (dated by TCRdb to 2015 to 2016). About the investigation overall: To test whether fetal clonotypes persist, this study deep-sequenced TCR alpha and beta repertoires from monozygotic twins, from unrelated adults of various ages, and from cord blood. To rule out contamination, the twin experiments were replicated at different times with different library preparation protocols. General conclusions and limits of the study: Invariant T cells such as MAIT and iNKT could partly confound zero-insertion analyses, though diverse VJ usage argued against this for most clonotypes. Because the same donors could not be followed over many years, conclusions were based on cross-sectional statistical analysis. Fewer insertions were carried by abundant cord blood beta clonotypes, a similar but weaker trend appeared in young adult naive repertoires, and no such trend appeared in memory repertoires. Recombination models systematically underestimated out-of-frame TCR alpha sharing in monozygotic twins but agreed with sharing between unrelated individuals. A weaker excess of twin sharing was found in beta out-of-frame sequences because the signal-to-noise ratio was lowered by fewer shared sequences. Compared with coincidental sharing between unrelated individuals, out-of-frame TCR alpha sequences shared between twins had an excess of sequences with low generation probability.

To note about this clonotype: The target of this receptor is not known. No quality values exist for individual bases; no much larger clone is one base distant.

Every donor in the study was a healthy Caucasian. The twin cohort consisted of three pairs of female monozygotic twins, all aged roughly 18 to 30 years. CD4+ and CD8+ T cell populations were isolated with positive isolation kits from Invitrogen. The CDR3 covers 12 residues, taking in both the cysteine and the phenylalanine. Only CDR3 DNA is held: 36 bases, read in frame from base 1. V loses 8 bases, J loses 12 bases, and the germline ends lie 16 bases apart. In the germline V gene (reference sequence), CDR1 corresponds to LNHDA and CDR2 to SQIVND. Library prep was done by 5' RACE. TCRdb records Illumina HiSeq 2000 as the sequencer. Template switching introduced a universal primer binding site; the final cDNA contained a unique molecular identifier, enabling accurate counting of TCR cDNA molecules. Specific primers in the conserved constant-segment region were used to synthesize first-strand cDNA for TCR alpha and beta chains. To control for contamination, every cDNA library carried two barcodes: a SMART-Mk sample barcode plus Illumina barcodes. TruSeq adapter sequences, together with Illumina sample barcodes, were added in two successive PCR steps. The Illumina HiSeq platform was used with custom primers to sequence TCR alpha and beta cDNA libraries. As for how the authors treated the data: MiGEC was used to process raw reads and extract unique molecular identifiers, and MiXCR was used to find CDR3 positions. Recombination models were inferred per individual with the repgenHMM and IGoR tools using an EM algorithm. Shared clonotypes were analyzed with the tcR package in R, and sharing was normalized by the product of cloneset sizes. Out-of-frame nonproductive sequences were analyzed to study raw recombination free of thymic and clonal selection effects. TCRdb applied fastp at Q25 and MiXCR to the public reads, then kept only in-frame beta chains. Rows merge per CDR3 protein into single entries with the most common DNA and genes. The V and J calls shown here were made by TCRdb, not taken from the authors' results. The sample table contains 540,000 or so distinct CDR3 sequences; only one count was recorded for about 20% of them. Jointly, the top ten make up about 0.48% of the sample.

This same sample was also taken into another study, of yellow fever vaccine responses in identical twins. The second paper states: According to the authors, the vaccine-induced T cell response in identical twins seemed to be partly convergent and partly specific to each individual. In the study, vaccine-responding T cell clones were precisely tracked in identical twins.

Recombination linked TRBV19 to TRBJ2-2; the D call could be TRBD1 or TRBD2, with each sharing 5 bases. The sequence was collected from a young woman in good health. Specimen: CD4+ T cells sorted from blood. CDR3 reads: CASSRQTGKLFF. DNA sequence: TGTGCCAGTTCCAGACAGACGGGGAAGCTGTTTTTT.